Presented here are 27 T cell receptor beta chains from one specimen sequenced in a study of blood T cell repertoires in COVID-19. Some clones are missing from TCRdb's copy, which holds only in-frame ones; the method was immunoSEQ multiplex PCR. The sample comprises roughly 84,000 clones, approximately 78% of which are singletons, and more than 35% rests with the top ten. The sequenced material came from peripheral blood. These TCRs come from a man between 60 and 75 years old with COVID-19, enrolled during active disease.

For this clone: The junction shows a germline mismatch at one end, possibly a read error. V and J are TRBV7-7 and TRBJ2-2; 10 bases fit TRBD1. This CDR3 contains 15 residues. From germline, CDR1 is SSHAT and CDR2 FNYEAQ (reference sequence). The DNA for the CDR3 is TGTGCTAGCAGCCCCGGGACAGGGGACACCGGGGAGCTGTTTTTT. Amino acids: CASSPGTGDTGELFF.

This clone was seen just once. This rearrangement joins TRBV3-1 (or the pseudogene TRBV3-2) to TRBJ1-3, with D maybe TRBD1 (5 bases). V was clipped by 2 bases and J by 1 base, with 15 bases between them. The germline V gene encodes CDR1 LGHDT and CDR2 YNNKEL (reference sequence). CDR3 length equals 17 residues. The CDR3 region has the DNA TGTGCCAGCAGCCAAAAGGGAAGGGGCCTTTCTGGAAACACCATATATTTT. This encodes CASSQKGRGLSGNTIYF.

The rearrangement joins TRBV12-5 to TRBJ1-1, with 10 bases matching TRBD1. This CDR3 comprises 12 residues. V shed 5 bases and J 10 bases; nucleotides not matched to a gene: 4. Germline CDR1 is LGHNT and CDR2 is FRNRAP. For the CDR3, the DNA is TGTGCTAGTGGTGGGACAGGGGTTCCAGCTTTCTTT. Protein product: CASGGTGVPAFF.

The chain employs TRBV7-2 and TRBJ2-7; unclear D gene. Trimming stripped 3 bases from V and 1 base from J, with 13 bases between. The germline V gene has CDR1 SGHTA and CDR2 FQGNSA. The CDR3 loop spans 15 amino acids. The CDR3 DNA sequence: TGTGCCAGCAGCTTTGAGACTTCTCCTTCCTACGAGCAGTACTTC. It is translated as CASSFETSPSYEQYF.

This chain uses TRBV12-3 or TRBV12-4 with TRBJ2-7; D is unclear. CDR3 length: 12 amino acids. This chain's CDR3 is CTDPSDHYEQYF. CDR3 in DNA: TGTACAGACCCGTCTGACCACTACGAGCAGTACTTC.

This clone counts as medium-sized. This chain links TRBV5-8 with TRBJ1-1; no clear D gene. Germline V gene lookup returns CDR1 SGHTS and CDR2 YDEGEE. V shed 0 bases and J shed 4 bases, with 7 bases lying between them. The CDR3 spans 13 residues. The CDR3 DNA reads TGTGCCAGCAGCTTGGCCCCGGGCACTGAAGCTTTCTTT. Amino acid sequence: CASSLAPGTEAFF.

This CDR3 reads CASSNRPGNDEQYF. The CDR3 DNA reads as TGTGCCAGTAGTAACCGGCCAGGGAATGACGAGCAGTACTTC. The chain is built from TRBV19 and TRBJ2-7; TRBD1 is a possible D gene (5 bases). The CDR3 extends over 14 amino acids. Trimming removed 4 bases from V and 5 bases from J, with 15 bases in between. The germline gives CDR1 LNHDA, CDR2 SQIVND (reference sequence).

The V gene is TRBV11-2, the J gene TRBJ2-3; the match to TRBD2 covers 8 bases. The CDR3 has 15 amino acids. Germline loops: CDR1 SGHAT, CDR2 FQNNGV. The trim removed 3 bases at V and 6 bases at J, leaving 8 bases unmatched. This chain's CDR3 is CASSLLAGRGDTQYF. DNA for the CDR3: TGTGCCAGCAGCTTGTTAGCGGGAAGGGGGGATACGCAGTATTTT.

J is TRBJ1-5 and V is TRBV6-5; D is uncertain. Germline CDR1 reads MNHEY; CDR2 reads SVGAGI. V gave up 5 bases and J gave up 2 bases, with 10 bases separating them. This CDR3 comprises 14 residues. The CDR3 reads CASSMNTGNQPQHF. CDR3 in DNA: TGTGCCAGCAGTATGAACACAGGCAATCAGCCCCAGCATTTT.

The chain recombines TRBV3-1 (or the pseudogene TRBV3-2) with TRBJ1-1; 9 positions agree with TRBD1. The germline gives CDR1 LGHDT, CDR2 YNNKEL (reference sequence). The CDR3 is 14 amino acids. V trimming: 7 bases; J trimming: 4 bases; junction bases outside the gene matches: 7. CDR3 protein: CASTRQGGGTEAFF. CDR3 sequence (DNA): TGTGCCAGCACGAGACAGGGGGGTGGCACTGAAGCTTTCTTT.

This clone has only a few counts. J is TRBJ2-1 and V is TRBV19, with D possibly TRBD1 on 6 matching bases. Trimming stripped 3 bases from V and 4 bases from J, with 10 bases between. This CDR3 has 14 amino acids. Germline CDR1 is LNHDA and CDR2 is SQIVND (reference sequence). The CDR3 region is CASSMQGTYNEQFF. In nucleotides, the CDR3 is TGTGCCAGTAGTATGCAGGGGACATACAATGAGCAGTTCTTC.

The rearrangement joins TRBV4-2 to TRBJ1-2, with TRBD1 identical over 7 bases. CDR1 is LGHNA, CDR2 YNFKEQ, per germline. Trimming took 2 bases from V and 7 from J; bases not matched to a gene: 10. The CDR3 sequence is 15 residues long. The CDR3, as DNA: TGTGCCAGCAGCCAACCCGGGACAGCCGTATTTGGCTACACCTTC. This codes for CASSQPGTAVFGYTF.

The chain joins TRBV14 to TRBJ2-1; maybe TRBD2 (5 bases). Trimming left V 3 bases short and J 4 bases short, with 13 bases between. CDR3 length: 15 residues. Germline CDR1 and CDR2: SGHDN and FVKESK. CDR3 amino acids: CASSQLAQLYNEQFF. The CDR3 DNA is TGTGCCAGCAGCCAGCTAGCCCAACTTTACAATGAGCAGTTCTTC. Variable domain in full (rest from reference TRBV14 and TRBJ2-1): EAGVTQFPSHSVIEKGQTVTLRCDPISGHDNLYWYRRVMGKEIKFLLHFVKESKQDESGMPNNRFLAERTGGTYSTLKVQPAELEDSGVYFCASSQLAQLYNEQFFGPGTRLTVL.

The CDR3 is CASSRTGSETGELFF. The CDR3 nucleotides are TGTGCCAGCAGCCGCACAGGGTCGGAGACCGGGGAGCTGTTTTTT. The rearrangement links TRBV7-3 to TRBJ2-2, with TRBD1 as a possible D gene (6 bases). CDR1 SGHTA and CDR2 FQGTGA come from the germline V gene. The V end lost 5 bases, the J end lost 5 bases, and 15 bases lay between the germline ends. CDR3 length: 15 amino acids.

This clone was seen a few times. The DNA for the CDR3 is TGTGCCAGCAGCTGGGGGGACAATGAGCAGTTCTTC. The encoded protein is CASSWGDNEQFF. The chain has TRBV11-2 and TRBJ2-1, with TRBD2 as a possible D gene (6 bases). V lost 4 bases and J 5 bases, leaving 6 bases between the germline ends. This CDR3 has 12 residues. The germline CDR1 and CDR2 sequences are SGHAT and FQNNGV.

This clone has just a few counts. This chain connects TRBV25-1 to TRBJ2-2; TRBD1 matches at 8 bases. Germline assignment: CDR1 MGHDK and CDR2 SYGVNS. The trim removed 3 bases at V and 1 base at J, leaving 10 bases unmatched. The CDR3 is made up of 18 amino acids. The CDR3 DNA sequence: TGTGCCAGCAGTGACGAGGGCAGGGGGCGCCTGAACACCGGGGAGCTGTTTTTT. As protein: CASSDEGRGRLNTGELFF.

The rearrangement links TRBV18 to TRBJ2-3; 10 bases map to TRBD1. The CDR3 has 20 amino acids. Germline values: CDR1 KGHSH, CDR2 LQKENI. J lost 2 bases, V lost 2 bases, and 16 bases had no gene match. CDR3 DNA sequence: TGTGCCAGCTCACCAAGAACGGGGACAGGGGTTTCAGTCTACACAGATACGCAGTATTTT. Protein: CASSPRTGTGVSVYTDTQYF.

The chain is built from TRBV19 and TRBJ2-1; the match to TRBD2 covers 8 bases. V lost 7 bases and J lost 5; bases outside the gene matches: 10. The CDR3 is 15 amino acids. In germline, CDR1 is LNHDA, CDR2 SQIVND (reference sequence). The CDR3 sequence is CASTSGTRGHNEQFF. The CDR3 coding sequence is TGTGCCAGTACCTCTGGGACTAGGGGACACAATGAGCAGTTCTTC.

This clone qualifies as large. The rearrangement joins TRBV19 to TRBJ2-7, with 8 bases matching TRBD2. Germline values: CDR1 LNHDA, CDR2 SQIVND (reference sequence). Losses at the gene ends were 9 bases for V and 5 bases for J; bases not matched to a gene: 9. CDR3 length equals 13 residues. DNA for the CDR3: TGTGCCAGCCGGGGGGGCAGGGAGCACGAGCAGTACTTC. Translating it yields CASRGGREHEQYF.

This chain links TRBV11-2 with TRBJ2-1, with TRBD2 matching over 11 bases. The CDR3 is made up of 15 amino acids. Germline V gene lookup returns CDR1 SGHAT and CDR2 FQNNGV. V shed 5 bases and J 4 bases; nucleotides not matched to a gene: 4. The DNA of the CDR3 is TGTGCCAGCAGCCCGACTAGCGGGAATTACAATGAGCAGTTCTTC. Translated: CASSPTSGNYNEQFF.

The chain carries TRBV6-5 and TRBJ1-2; TRBD1 matches at 7 bases. This CDR3 comprises 13 residues. The V gene end was trimmed by 5 bases and the J gene end by 12 bases; junction bases not matched to a gene: 12. CDR1 is MNHEY and CDR2 is SVGAGI in the germline V gene. CDR3 DNA sequence: TGTGCCAGCAGTCAAAAACGACAGGGCGAGAACACCTTC. This translates into CASSQKRQGENTF.

This clone appeared a few times. The chain uses TRBV5-6 and TRBJ2-5; D ambiguous. From germline, CDR1 is SGHDT and CDR2 YYEEEE. The CDR3 has 14 residues. The V gene lost 0 bases and the J gene lost 5 bases, with 11 bases spanning the gap. The CDR3 sequence is CASSLGFAAETQYF. The CDR3 nucleotides are TGTGCCAGCAGCTTGGGCTTTGCGGCTGAGACCCAGTACTTC.

The rearrangement joins TRBV7-3 to TRBJ2-3; 9 bases are shared with TRBD2. CDR3 length: 16 amino acids. Trimming took 6 bases from V and 3 from J; bases not matched to a gene: 10. Germline CDR1 reads SGHTA; CDR2 reads FQGTGA. DNA for the CDR3: TGTGCCAGCAGTTCACAACCCCTAGCGGGGACAGATACGCAGTATTTT. Translation: CASSSQPLAGTDTQYF.

This chain joins TRBV7-2 and TRBJ2-3; 8 bases fit TRBD2. Germline loops: CDR1 SGHTA, CDR2 FQGNSA. The ends lost 1 base at V and 11 bases at J; junction bases unmatched: 17. This CDR3 spans 17 amino acids. The CDR3 loop reads CASSLGIGGASSWGQYF. CDR3 DNA: TGTGCCAGCAGCTTAGGCATCGGGGGGGCCTCCTCTTGGGGGCAGTATTTT.

The rearrangement joins TRBV5-1 to TRBJ2-7, with TRBD2 matching 12 bases. The V gene's germline CDR1 is SGHRS and CDR2 YFSETQ. The CDR3 runs to 15 residues. V lost 4 bases and J lost 5; bases outside the gene matches: 7. This CDR3 reads CASSIGLAGTDEQYF. Here the CDR3 DNA reads TGCGCCAGCAGCATCGGACTAGCGGGAACCGACGAGCAGTACTTC.

This clone was detected ten times or more. The chain has TRBV12-3 or TRBV12-4 and TRBJ2-2, with D perhaps TRBD1 (6 bases). The CDR3 runs to 12 residues. Between the trimmed V and J ends, which lost 6 bases and 5 bases, there was a span of 7 bases. This CDR3 reads CASRQGTGELFF. CDR3 DNA sequence: TGTGCCAGCAGACAGGGAACCGGGGAGCTGTTTTTT.

This rearrangement joins TRBV29-1 to TRBJ1-1, with D possibly TRBD1 on 6 matching bases. V gave up 7 bases and J gave up 4 bases, with 16 bases separating them. The CDR3 has 13 amino acids. The germline gives CDR1 SQVTM, CDR2 ANQGSEA. The CDR3 DNA sequence: TGCAGCGCCCAAGGCGGGGGGCTCACTGAAGCTTTCTTT. The encoded protein is CSAQGGGLTEAFF.